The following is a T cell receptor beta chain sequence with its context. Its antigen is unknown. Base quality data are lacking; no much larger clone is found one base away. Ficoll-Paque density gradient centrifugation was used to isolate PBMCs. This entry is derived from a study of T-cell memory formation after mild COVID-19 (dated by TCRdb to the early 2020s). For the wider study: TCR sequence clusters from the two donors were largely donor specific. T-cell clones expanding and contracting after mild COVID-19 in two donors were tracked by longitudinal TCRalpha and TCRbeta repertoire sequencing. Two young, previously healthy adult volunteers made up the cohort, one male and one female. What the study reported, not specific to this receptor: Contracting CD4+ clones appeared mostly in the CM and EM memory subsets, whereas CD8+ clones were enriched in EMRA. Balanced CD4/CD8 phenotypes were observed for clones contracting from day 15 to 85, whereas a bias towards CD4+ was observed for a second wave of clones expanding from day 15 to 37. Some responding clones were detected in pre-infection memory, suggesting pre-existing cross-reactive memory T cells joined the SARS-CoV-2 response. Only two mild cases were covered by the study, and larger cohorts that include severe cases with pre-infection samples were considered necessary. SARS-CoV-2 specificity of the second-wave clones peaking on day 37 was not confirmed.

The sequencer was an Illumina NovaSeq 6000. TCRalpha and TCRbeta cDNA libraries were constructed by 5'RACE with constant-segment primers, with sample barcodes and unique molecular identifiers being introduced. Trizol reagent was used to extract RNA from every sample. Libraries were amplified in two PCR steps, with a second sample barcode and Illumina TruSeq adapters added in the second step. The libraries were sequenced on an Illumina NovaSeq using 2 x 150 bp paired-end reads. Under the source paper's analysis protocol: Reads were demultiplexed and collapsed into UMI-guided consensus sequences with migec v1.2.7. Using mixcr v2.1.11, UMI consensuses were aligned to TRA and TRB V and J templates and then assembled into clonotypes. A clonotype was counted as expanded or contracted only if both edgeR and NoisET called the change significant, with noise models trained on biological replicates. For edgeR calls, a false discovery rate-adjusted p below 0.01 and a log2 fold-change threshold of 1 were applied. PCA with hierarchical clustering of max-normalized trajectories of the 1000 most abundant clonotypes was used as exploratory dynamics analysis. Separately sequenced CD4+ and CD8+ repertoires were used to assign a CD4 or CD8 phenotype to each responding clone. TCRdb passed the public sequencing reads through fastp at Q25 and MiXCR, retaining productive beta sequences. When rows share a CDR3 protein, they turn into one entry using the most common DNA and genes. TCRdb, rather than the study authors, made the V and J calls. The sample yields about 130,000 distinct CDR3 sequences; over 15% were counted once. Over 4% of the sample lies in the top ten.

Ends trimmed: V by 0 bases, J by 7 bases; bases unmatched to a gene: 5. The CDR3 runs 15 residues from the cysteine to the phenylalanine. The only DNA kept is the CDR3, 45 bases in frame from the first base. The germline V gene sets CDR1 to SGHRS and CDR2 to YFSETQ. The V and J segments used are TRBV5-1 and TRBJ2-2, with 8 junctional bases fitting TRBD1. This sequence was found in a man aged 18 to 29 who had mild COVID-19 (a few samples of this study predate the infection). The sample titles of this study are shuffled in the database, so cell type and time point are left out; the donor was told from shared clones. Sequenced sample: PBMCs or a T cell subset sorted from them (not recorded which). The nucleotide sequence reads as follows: TGCGCCAGCAGCTTGGGACAGGGGAATCTCGGGGAGCTGTTTTTT. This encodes CASSLGQGNLGELFF.